This TCR beta chain was recorded in a study of blood T cell repertoires in COVID-19. About the research overall: The origin of the acute and convalescent COVID-19 samples was the United States, Italy and Spain. T cells, B-cell-depleted T cells, or PBMCs provided the cDNA or gDNA that served as material.

Original analysis: Reference gene primer amplification gave nucleated cell count estimates. Sequencing was performed with immunoSEQ multiplex PCR; in TCRdb, only in-frame clones are kept and a portion is missing. V and J calls and clone size are copied from that table; D and trimming were computed from the DNA. This sample has under 200,000 clones, with roughly 80% found just once. CDR3 length: 13 residues. Trimming cost V 3 bases and J 6 bases, with 9 bases left between them. Germline loops: CDR1 MGHRA, CDR2 YSYEKL. This chain uses TRBV4-1 with TRBJ1-5, with TRBD1 as a possible D gene (5 bases). Sequencing input: peripheral blood. The clonotype originates from a man aged 55-75 years with acute or convalescent COVID-19. The CDR3 here is CASSQAGFQPQHF. The CDR3 bases are TGCGCCAGCAGCCAGGCAGGGTTTCAGCCCCAGCATTTT.